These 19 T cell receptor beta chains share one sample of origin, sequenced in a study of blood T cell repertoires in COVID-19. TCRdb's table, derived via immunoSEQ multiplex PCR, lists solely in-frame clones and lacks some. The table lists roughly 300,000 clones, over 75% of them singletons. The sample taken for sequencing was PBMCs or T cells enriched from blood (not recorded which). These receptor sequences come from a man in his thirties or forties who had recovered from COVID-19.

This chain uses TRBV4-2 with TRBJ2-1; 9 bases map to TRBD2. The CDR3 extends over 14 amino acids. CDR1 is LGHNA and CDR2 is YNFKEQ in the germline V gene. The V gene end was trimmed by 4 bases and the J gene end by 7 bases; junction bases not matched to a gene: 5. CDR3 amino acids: CASSLSGGPNEQFF. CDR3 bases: TGTGCCAGCAGCCTTAGCGGGGGACCGAATGAGCAGTTCTTC.

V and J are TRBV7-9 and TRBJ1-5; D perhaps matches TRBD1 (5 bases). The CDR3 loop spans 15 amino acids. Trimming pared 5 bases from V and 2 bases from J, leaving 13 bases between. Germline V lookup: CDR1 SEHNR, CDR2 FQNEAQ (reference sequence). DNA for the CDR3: TGTGCCAGCAGCGCGGGGACGCAAGGCAATCAGCCCCAGCATTTT. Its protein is CASSAGTQGNQPQHF.

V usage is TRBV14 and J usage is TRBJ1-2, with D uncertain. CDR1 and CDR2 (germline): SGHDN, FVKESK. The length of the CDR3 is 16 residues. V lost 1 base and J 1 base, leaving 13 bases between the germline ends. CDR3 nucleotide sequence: TGTGCCAGCAGCCAAGTAACGCAGTATCTTAACTATGGCTACACCTTC. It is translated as CASSQVTQYLNYGYTF.

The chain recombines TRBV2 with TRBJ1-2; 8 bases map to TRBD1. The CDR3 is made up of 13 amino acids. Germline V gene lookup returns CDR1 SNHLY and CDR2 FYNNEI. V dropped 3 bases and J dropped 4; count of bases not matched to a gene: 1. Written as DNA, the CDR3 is TGTGCCAGCAGTGAGACAGGGGTCTATGGCTACACCTTC. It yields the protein CASSETGVYGYTF.

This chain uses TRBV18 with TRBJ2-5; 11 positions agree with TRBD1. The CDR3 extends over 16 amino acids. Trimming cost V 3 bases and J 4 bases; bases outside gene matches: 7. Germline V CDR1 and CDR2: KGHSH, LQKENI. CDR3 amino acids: CASSPRDRGFGETQYF. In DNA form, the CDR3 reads TGTGCCAGCTCACCGAGGGACAGGGGGTTTGGAGAGACCCAGTACTTC.

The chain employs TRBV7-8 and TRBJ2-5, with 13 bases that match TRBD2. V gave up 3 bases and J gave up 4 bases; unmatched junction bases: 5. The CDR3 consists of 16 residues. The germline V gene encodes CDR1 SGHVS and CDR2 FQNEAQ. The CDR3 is CASSFTSGGAAETQYF. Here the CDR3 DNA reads TGTGCCAGCAGCTTTACTAGCGGGGGGGCGGCAGAGACCCAGTACTTC.

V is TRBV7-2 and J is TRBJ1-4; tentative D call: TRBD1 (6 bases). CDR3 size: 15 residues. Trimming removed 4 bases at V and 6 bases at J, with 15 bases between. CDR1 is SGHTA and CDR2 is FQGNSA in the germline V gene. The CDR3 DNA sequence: TGTGCCAGCAGCTACATACGGGACACCTATGAAAAACTGTTTTTT. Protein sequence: CASSYIRDTYEKLFF.

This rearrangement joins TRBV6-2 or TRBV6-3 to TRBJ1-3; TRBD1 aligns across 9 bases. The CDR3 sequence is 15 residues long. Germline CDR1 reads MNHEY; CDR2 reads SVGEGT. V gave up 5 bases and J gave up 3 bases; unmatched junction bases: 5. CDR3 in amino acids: CASSSGTGIGNTIYF. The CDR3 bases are TGTGCCAGCAGTAGCGGGACAGGGATTGGAAACACCATATATTTT.

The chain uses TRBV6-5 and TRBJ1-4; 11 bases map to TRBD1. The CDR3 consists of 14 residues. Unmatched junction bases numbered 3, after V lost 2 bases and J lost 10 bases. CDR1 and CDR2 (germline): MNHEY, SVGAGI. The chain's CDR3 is CASSYRDRGGKLFF. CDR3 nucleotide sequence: TGTGCCAGCAGTTACAGGGACAGGGGGGGAAAACTGTTTTTT.

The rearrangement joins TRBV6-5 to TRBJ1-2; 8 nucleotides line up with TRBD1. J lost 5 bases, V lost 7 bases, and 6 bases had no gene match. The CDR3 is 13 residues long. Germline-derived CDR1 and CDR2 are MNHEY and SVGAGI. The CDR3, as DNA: TGTGCCAGCAAGCAGGGGGCAGGGTATGGCTACACCTTC. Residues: CASKQGAGYGYTF.

CDR3 sequence reads: CAWSLGGEKLFF. In DNA, the CDR3 is TGTGCCTGGAGCCTTGGCGGGGAAAAACTGTTTTTT. The chain joins TRBV30 to TRBJ1-4; D not certain. V lost 3 bases and J 8 bases, leaving 10 bases between the germline ends. The CDR3 length is 12 residues. Germline CDR1 GTSNPN, CDR2 SVGIG (reference sequence). Variable domain in full (rest from reference TRBV30 and TRBJ1-4): SQTIHQWPATLVQPVGSPLSLECTVEGTSNPNLYWYRQAAGRGLQLLFYSVGIGQISSEVPQNLSASRPQDRQFILSSKKLLLSDSGFYLCAWSLGGEKLFFGSGTQLSVL.

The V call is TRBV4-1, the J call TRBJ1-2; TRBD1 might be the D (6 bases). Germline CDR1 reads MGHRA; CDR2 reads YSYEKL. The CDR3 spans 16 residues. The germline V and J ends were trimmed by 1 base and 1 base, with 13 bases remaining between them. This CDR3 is CASSQVGTLDNYGYTF. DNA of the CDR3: TGCGCCAGCAGCCAAGTCGGGACACTCGATAACTATGGCTACACCTTC.

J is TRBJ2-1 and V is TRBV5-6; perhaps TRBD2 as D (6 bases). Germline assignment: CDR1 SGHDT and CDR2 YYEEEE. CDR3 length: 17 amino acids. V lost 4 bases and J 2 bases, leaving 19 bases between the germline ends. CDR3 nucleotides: TGTGCCAGCAGCGACGGAGGGCTAGCCGGCGCCTACAATGAGCAGTTCTTC. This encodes CASSDGGLAGAYNEQFF.

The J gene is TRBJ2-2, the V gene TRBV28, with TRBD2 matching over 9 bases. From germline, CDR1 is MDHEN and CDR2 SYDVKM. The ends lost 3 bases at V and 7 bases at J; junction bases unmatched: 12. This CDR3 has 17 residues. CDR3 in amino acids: CASSFASGIKSGGELFF. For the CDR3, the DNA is TGTGCCAGCAGTTTTGCTAGCGGGATCAAGTCAGGCGGGGAGCTGTTTTTT.

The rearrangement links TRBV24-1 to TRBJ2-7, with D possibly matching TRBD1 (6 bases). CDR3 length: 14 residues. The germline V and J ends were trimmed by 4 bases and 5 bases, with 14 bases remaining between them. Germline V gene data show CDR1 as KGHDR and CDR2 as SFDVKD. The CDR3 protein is CATSEPGTTHEQYF. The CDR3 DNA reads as TGTGCCACCAGTGAGCCCGGGACAACCCACGAGCAGTACTTC.

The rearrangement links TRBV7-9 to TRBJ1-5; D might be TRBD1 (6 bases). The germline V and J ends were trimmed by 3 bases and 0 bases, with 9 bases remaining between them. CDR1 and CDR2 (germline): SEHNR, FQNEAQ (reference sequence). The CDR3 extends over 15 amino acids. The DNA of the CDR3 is TGTGCCAGCAGCTTTTCAGGGGATAGCAATCAGCCCCAGCATTTT. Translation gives CASSFSGDSNQPQHF.

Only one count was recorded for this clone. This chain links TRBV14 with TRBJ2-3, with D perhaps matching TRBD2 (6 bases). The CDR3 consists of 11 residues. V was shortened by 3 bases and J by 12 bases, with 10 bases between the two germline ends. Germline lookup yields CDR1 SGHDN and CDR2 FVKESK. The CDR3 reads CASSQGTSQYF. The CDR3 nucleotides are TGTGCCAGCAGCCAGGGGACTTCTCAGTATTTT.

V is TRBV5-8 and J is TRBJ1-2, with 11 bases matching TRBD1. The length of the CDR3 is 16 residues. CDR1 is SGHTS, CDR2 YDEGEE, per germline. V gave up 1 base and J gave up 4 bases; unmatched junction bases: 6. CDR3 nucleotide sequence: TGTGCCAGCAGCTTGCCCGGGACAGGGGGTATCTATGGCTACACCTTC. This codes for CASSLPGTGGIYGYTF.

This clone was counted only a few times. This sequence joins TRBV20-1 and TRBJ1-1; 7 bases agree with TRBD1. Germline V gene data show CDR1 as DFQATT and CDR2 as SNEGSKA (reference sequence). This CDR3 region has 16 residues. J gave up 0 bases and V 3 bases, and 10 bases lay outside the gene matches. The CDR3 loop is CSASGQVGALNTEAFF. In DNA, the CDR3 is TGCAGTGCTAGTGGACAGGTGGGGGCGTTGAACACTGAAGCTTTCTTT.